This TCR beta chain was found in a study of blood T cells in healthy people across ages (dated by TCRdb to about 2015). Looking at the study overall: Template switching captured roughly one uniquely barcoded TCR beta cDNA molecule per two T cells in model experiments. The donors were split into four age groups: young (average roughly 15 years), middle-aged (more than 35), aged (more than 55) and long-lived (more than 80). To avoid experimental bias, donors of different ages were spread randomly across the sequencing lanes. The study analyzed two additional independent replicas of 1 million unique cDNA reads from the same blood draw for two donors, one aged 18 to 30 and one aged 80 or older. To track age-related changes in TCR beta repertoire diversity, the study relied on deep sequencing normalized with unique cDNA molecular identifiers.

V lost 2 bases and J lost 4 bases, and the count of bases not matched to a germline gene is 3. There are 15 amino acids in the CDR3, from cysteine to phenylalanine inclusive. Just CDR3 DNA is preserved here, 45 bases in frame from base 1. The germline V gene yields MNHNS for CDR1 and SASEGT for CDR2. Donors were a few dozen systemically healthy Caucasian individuals from Russia aged roughly 6 to 100 years. Each donor gave around 9.9 milliliters of peripheral blood, collected into EDTA-treated Vacutainer tubes. Ficoll-Paque density-gradient centrifugation was used to isolate PBMCs, with at least 7 million per sample. Total RNA was extracted from PBMCs with Trizol reagent, with at least 5 micrograms obtained per sample. For every donor, an aliquot of PBMCs went through flow cytometry to measure the percentages of naive CD45RAhigh/CD27high T cells. Study-wide conclusions, independent of this receptor: Donor CMV infection status was unknown, potentially confounding age-related changes in expanded clonotypes. Estimates of total diversity from one million sequenced T cells were regarded as lower bounds and underestimates. Bulk unsorted PBMC profiling prevented conclusive comparison of naive and antigen-experienced compartments. Compared with the aged group, the long-lived group had more naive CD4+ T cells, fewer expanded clones and increased TCR diversity, suggesting age selection. As age increased, observed TCR beta diversity per million T cells dropped in a roughly linear way, and a significant reduction was already evident by age about 40. There was a strong correlation between observed TCR beta diversity and the percentage of naive T cells measured by flow cytometry.

This clonotype was counted ten times or more. Its antigen remains undetermined. Base qualities are not recorded, but no much larger clone differs from it by a single base. Preparation of the library involved 5' RACE. Sequencing relied on an Illumina HiSeq 2500. A second about 7 to 12 cycle PCR used a sample-barcoded 5' primer and a J-beta primer mix. A unique molecular identifier was introduced onto each TCR beta cDNA molecule by a template-switch 5' adaptor carrying 12 random nucleotides. Each sample yielded at least 3 million CDR3-containing paired-end reads. First-strand cDNA synthesis was performed from all RNA using the Mint cDNA synthesis kit, with priming by a TRBC-specific oligonucleotide. Following uracil-DNA glycosylase treatment, all cDNA underwent a first 18-cycle PCR with the universal primers M1SS and BC2_uni_R. In the source study's methods: Each sample was normalized by randomly selecting 1 million high-quality reads, each carrying a distinct molecular identifier. Instead of being binned into consensus sequences, reads with shared molecular identifiers were discarded. CDR3 identification, clonotype clustering and error correction used MiTCR with a Q25 quality threshold and the strictest error-elimination algorithm. A nonparametric unseen species model using Euler transformation provided a lower-bound estimate of total TCR beta diversity. Clones were called with MiXCR by TCRdb after fastp trimmed the public reads at Q25, and only in-frame beta chains were retained. Here each entry gathers all rows of one CDR3 protein and keeps the most common genes and DNA. The V and J calls come from TCRdb's annotation, not from the publication. This sample lists 550,000 to 750,000 distinct CDR3 sequences; approximately 21% were detected once. Of the sample, more than 3% falls within the top ten clones.

Sequencing was performed on blood. The chain uses TRBV6-1 and TRBJ2-3, and TRBD2 matches 10 of the central bases. This TCR came from a man between 65 and 80 years old in good health. The CDR3 region has the sequence CASSERSGRADTQYF. The DNA reads TGTGCCAGCAGTGAAAGGAGCGGGAGGGCAGATACGCAGTATTTT.